This TCR beta chain was captured by sequencing in a study of blood T cell repertoires in COVID-19. The method was immunoSEQ multiplex PCR; TCRdb's version includes in-frame clones alone and lacks a portion of them. The sample has approximately 220,000 clones, approximately 86% seen once. This clonotype was obtained from a woman in her 30s who had been exposed to COVID-19. The sequencing sample was made of PBMCs or T cells enriched from blood (not recorded which).

The CDR3 DNA sequence: TGTGCCAGTAGTATTGATCGGTGGTACGAGCAGTACTTC. It codes for CASSIDRWYEQYF. This chain connects TRBV19 to TRBJ2-7; D not resolved. This CDR3 has 13 amino acids. Germline assignment: CDR1 LNHDA and CDR2 SQIVND (reference sequence). Between the trimmed V and J ends, which lost 3 bases and 4 bases, there was a span of 10 bases.